This T cell receptor beta chain derives from a study of graft-versus-host responses after intestinal transplantation. On this clone: Its antigen is currently unknown.

The protocol was immunoSEQ multiplex PCR, while the TCRdb copy is restricted to in-frame clones and leaves out a portion. The sample gives about 110,000 clones, roughly 90% of which show up once; approximately 0.76% is in the top ten. The clonotype was recovered from a human donor who was the organ donor for an intestinal transplant. Sequences were derived from unstimulated CD4+ T cells sorted from spleen or lymph node cells, sampled before transplant.

CDR3 nucleotides: TGTGCCAGCAGCCCCAGGTGGGCTAGCGGGGCGGGGGGAGGCCACGAGCAGTACTTC. Amino acids: CASSPRWASGAGGGHEQYF. The chain recombines TRBV7-2 with TRBJ2-7; 9 bases are shared with TRBD2. In germline, CDR1 is SGHTA, CDR2 FQGNSA. The junction had 22 bases not matched to a gene; V was cut back by 5 bases and J by 5 bases. This CDR3 is 19 amino acids long.